This TCR beta chain was sequenced for a study of Ad26.COV2.S vaccination and SARS-CoV-2 variants. Assay: immunoSEQ multiplex PCR; the TCRdb copy retains only in-frame clones and omits some. This table has about 320,000 clones, just over 85% appearing once. Documented treatment: some 20 received Ad26.COV2.S at low or high dose, single or two shots; 5 received placebo; per-sample allocation not given. Samples came from day 63 after the first vaccine or placebo injection. The CDR3 loop spans 13 amino acids. Trimming shortened V by 4 bases and J by 9 bases, and 13 bases separated the two germline ends. Germline assignment: CDR1 SNHLY and CDR2 FYNNEI.

Source: peripheral blood, taken in a trial of Ad26.COV2.S vaccine versus placebo. This chain links TRBV2 with TRBJ1-3; D may be TRBD1 (5 bases). The clonotype originates from a person aged 18-65 years who received the Ad26.COV2.S COVID-19 vaccine or a placebo. CDR3: CASSGAGRTTIYF. The DNA for the CDR3 is TGTGCCAGCAGTGGGGCAGGGAGGACCACCATATATTTT.